This TCR beta chain originates from a study of blood T cell repertoires in COVID-19. Study overall: The samples span acute and convalescent COVID-19 from the United States, Italy and Spain. T cells, B-cell-depleted T cells, or PBMCs provided the cDNA or gDNA that served as material.

The CDR3 covers 13 residues. CDR1 and CDR2 (germline): GTSNPN, SVGIG (reference sequence). V was cut by 0 bases and J by 6 bases, with 8 bases left in between. Residents of about two dozen US areas, aged roughly 18 to 89 years, made up the participants. This clone was picked up one time. Produced via immunoSEQ multiplex PCR; TCRdb's table is partial and in-frame only. The sample carries about 230,000 clones, over 85% recorded once. The source of this sequence is a woman in her 30s with acute COVID-19. The rearrangement joins TRBV30 to TRBJ2-2; D is possibly TRBD2 (6 bases). Sequencing was done on a sample of PBMCs or T cells enriched from blood (not recorded which). CDR3 DNA sequence: TGTGCCTGGAGTGTGGCGGGACCCGGGGAGCTGTTTTTT. Its protein product is CAWSVAGPGELFF.